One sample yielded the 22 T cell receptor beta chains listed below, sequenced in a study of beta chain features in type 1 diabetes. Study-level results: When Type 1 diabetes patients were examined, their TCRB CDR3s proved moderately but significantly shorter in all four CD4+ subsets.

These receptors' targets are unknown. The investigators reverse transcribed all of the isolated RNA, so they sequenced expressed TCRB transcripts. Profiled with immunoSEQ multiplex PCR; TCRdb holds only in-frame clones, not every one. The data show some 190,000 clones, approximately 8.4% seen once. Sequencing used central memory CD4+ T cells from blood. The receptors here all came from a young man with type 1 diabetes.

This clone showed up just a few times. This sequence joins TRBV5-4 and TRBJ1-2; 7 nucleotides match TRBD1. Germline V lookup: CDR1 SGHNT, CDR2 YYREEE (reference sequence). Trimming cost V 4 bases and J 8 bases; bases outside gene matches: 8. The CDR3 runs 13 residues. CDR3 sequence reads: CASSVTHRGGYTF. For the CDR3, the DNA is TGTGCCAGCAGCGTCACACACAGGGGCGGCTACACCTTC.

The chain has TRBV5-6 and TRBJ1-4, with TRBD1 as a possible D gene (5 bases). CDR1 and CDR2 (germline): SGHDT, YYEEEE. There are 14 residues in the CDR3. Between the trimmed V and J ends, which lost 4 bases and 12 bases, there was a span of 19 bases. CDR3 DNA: TGTGCCAGCAGCCCCTATTACAGGAAAGGGGAACTGTTTTTT. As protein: CASSPYYRKGELFF.

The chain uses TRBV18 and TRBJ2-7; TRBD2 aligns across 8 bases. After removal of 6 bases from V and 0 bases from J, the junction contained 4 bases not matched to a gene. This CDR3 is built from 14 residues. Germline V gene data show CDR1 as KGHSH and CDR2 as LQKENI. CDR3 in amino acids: CASSGRGGSYEQYF. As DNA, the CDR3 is TGTGCCAGCTCCGGGAGGGGCGGCTCCTACGAGCAGTACTTC.

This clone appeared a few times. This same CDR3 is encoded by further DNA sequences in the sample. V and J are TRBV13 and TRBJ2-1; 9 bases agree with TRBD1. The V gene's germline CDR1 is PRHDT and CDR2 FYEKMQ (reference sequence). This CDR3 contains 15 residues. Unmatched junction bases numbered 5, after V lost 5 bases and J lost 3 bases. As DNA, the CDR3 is TGTGCCAGCAGCCGTACAGGGGGCAGCTACAATGAGCAGTTCTTC. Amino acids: CASSRTGGSYNEQFF.

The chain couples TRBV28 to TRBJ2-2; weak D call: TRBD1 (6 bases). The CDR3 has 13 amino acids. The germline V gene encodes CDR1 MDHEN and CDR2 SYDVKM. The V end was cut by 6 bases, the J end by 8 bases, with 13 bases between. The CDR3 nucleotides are TGTGCCAGCAGAATACAGGGCCGGGGGGAGCTGTTTTTT. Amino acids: CASRIQGRGELFF.

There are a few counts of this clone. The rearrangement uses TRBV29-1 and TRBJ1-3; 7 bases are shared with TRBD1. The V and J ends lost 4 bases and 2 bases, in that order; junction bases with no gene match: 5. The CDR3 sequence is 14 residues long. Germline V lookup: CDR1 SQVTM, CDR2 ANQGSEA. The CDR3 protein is CSVADRVAGNTIYF. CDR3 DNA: TGCAGCGTTGCCGACAGGGTAGCTGGAAACACCATATATTTT.

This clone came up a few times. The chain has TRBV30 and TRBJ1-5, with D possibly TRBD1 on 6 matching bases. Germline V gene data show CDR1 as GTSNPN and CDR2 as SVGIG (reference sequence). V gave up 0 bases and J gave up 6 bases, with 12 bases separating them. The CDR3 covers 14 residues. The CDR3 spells CAWSVGGPAQPQHF. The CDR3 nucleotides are TGTGCCTGGAGTGTAGGGGGTCCGGCTCAGCCCCAGCATTTT.

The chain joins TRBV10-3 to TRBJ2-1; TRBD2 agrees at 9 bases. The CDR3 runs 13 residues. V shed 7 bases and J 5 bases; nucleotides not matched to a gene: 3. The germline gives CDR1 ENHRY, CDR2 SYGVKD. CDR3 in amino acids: CAITSGIDNEQFF. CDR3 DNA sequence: TGTGCCATCACTAGCGGGATCGACAATGAGCAGTTCTTC.

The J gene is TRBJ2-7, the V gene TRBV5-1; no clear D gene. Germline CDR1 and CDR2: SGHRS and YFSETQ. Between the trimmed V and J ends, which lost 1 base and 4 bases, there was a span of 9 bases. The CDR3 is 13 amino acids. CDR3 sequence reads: CASSLSTGYEQYF. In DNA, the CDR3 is TGCGCCAGCAGCTTGTCGACCGGGTACGAGCAGTACTTC.

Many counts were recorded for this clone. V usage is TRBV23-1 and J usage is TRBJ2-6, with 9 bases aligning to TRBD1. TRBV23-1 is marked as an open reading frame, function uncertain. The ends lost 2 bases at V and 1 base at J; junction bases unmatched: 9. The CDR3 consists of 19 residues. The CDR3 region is CASSQDTGTGRSGANVLTF. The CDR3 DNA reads TGCGCCAGCAGTCAAGACACCGGGACAGGGAGGTCTGGGGCCAACGTCCTGACTTTC.

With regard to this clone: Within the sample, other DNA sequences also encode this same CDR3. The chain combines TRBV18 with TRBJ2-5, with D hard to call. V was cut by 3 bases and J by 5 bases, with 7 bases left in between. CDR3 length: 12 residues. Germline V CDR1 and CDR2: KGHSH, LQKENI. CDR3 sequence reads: CASSPSRETQYF. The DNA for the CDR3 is TGTGCCAGCTCACCCTCCCGGGAGACCCAGTACTTC.

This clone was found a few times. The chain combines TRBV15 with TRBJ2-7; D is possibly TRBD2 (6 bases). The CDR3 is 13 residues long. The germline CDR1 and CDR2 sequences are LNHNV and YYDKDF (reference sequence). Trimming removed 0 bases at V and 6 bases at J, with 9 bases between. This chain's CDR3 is CATSRDAGSEQYF. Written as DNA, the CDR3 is TGTGCCACCAGCAGAGATGCGGGGAGCGAGCAGTACTTC.

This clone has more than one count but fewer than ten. CDR3: CASTLGAGAGTDTQYF. CDR3 nucleotides: TGTGCCAGCACCCTGGGAGCGGGAGCGGGCACAGATACGCAGTATTTT. The chain combines TRBV5-6 with TRBJ2-3; TRBD2 matches at 8 bases. The CDR3 is made up of 16 amino acids. V shed 6 bases and J 1 base; nucleotides not matched to a gene: 10. In germline, CDR1 is SGHDT, CDR2 YYEEEE.

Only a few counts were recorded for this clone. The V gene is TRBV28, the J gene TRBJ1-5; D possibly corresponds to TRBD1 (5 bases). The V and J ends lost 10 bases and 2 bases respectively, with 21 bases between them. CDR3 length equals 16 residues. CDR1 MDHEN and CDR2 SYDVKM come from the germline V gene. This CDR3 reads CAITPNRGLGNQPQHF. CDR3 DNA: TGTGCCATCACACCCAATCGGGGGTTGGGCAATCAGCCCCAGCATTTT.

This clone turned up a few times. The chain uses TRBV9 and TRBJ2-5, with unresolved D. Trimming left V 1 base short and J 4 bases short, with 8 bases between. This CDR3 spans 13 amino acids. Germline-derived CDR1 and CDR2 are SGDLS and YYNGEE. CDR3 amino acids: CASSVQLLETQYF. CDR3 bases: TGTGCCAGCAGCGTACAACTGCTAGAGACCCAGTACTTC. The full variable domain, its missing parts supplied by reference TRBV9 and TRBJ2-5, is DSGVTQTPKHLITATGQRVTLRCSPRSGDLSVYWYQQSLDQGLQFLIQYYNGEERAKGNILERFSAQQFPDLHSELNLSSLELGDSALYFCASSVQLLETQYFGPGTRLLVL.

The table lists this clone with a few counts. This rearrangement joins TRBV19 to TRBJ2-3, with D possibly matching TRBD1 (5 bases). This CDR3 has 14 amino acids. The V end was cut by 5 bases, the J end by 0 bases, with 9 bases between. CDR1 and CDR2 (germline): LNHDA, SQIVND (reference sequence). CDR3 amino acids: CASSFPGSTDTQYF. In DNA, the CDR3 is TGTGCCAGTAGTTTTCCAGGGAGCACAGATACGCAGTATTTT. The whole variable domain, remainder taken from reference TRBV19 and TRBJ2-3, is DGGITQSPKYLFRKEGQNVTLSCEQNLNHDAMYWYRQDPGQGLRLIYYSQIVNDFQKGDIAEGYSVSREKKESFPLTVTSAQKNPTAFYLCASSFPGSTDTQYFGPGTRLTVL.

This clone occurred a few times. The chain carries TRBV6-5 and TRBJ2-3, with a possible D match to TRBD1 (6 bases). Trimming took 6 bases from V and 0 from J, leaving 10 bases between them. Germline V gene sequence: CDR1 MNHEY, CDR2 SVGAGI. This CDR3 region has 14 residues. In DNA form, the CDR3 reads TGTGCCAGCAGAGCAGGGGTCAGCACAGATACGCAGTATTTT. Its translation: CASRAGVSTDTQYF.

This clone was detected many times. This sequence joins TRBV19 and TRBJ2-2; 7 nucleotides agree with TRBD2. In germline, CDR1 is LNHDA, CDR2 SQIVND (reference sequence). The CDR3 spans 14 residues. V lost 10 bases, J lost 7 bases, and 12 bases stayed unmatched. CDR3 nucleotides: TGTGCCACCCGGACGCGGGAGCCGTTCGGGGAGCTGTTTTTT. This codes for CATRTREPFGELFF.

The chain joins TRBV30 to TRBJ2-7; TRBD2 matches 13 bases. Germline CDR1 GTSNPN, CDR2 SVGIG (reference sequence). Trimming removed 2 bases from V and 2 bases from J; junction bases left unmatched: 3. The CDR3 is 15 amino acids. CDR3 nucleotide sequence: TGTGCCTGGAGTCAGGGACTAGCGGGGACCTACGAGCAGTACTTC. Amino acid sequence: CAWSQGLAGTYEQYF.

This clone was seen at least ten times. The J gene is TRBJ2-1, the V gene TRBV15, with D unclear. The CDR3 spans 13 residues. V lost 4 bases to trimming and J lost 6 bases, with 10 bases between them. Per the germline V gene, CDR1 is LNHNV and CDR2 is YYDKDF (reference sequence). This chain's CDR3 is CATSTSPSNEQFF. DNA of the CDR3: TGTGCCACCAGCACGAGTCCGTCCAATGAGCAGTTCTTC.

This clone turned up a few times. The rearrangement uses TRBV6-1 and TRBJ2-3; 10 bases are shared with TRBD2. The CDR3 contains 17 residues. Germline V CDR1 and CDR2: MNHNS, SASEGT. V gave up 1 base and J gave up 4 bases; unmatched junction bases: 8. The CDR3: CASSEGSASGGADTQYF. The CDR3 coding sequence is TGTGCCAGCAGTGAAGGGTCCGCTAGCGGGGGCGCAGATACGCAGTATTTT.

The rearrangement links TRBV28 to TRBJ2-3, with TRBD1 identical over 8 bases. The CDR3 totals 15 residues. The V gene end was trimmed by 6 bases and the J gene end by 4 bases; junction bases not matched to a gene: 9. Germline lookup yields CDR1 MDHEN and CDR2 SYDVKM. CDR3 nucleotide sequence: TGTGCCAGCAGCCTGGCAGGGGGCTTGCCAGATACGCAGTATTTT. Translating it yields CASSLAGGLPDTQYF.